The 10 T cell receptor beta chains below were found in one sample sequenced in a study of T-cell memory formation after mild COVID-19. Via MiXCR, TCRdb re-called the 5' RACE reads, giving one row per CDR3 protein. The data hold 300,000 to 350,000 distinct CDR3 sequences, with roughly 13% observed a single time. The sample comprised PBMCs or a T cell subset sorted from them (not recorded which). The origin of the receptors is a man aged 18 to 29 who had mild COVID-19 (a few samples of this study predate the infection). Cell type and time point are not known.

This chain connects TRBV7-9 to TRBJ1-6, with TRBD1 matching over 8 bases. CDR3 length: 15 amino acids. Germline-derived CDR1 and CDR2 are SEHNR and FQNEAQ (reference sequence). The ends lost 4 bases at V and 7 bases at J; junction bases unmatched: 6. Written as DNA, the CDR3 is TGTGCCAGCAGCTCGGACAGGGCAGCGAATTCACCCCTCCACTTT. Its translation is CASSSDRAANSPLHF.

The sample holds a few counts of this clonotype. The J gene is TRBJ2-5, the V gene TRBV12-3 or TRBV12-4; D is undetermined. This CDR3 comprises 13 residues. V gave up 3 bases and J gave up 3 bases, with 8 bases separating them. The CDR3 region is CASSFVDKETQYF. The CDR3 region has the DNA TGTGCCAGCAGTTTCGTCGACAAAGAGACCCAGTACTTC.

The CDR3 DNA sequence: TGTGCCAGCAGTTACGGACAGGGGATTAGCACAGATACGCAGTATTTT. Its translation: CASSYGQGISTDTQYF. This chain joins TRBV6-5 and TRBJ2-3; 9 nucleotides line up with TRBD1. In germline, CDR1 is MNHEY, CDR2 SVGAGI. This CDR3 contains 16 residues. V dropped 2 bases and J dropped 0; count of bases not matched to a gene: 3.

In its sample, this clonotype was seen many times. The DNA of the CDR3 is TGTGCCAGCAGCTTACCTAGAATGGGTCCTGAGCAGTTCTTC. Translation: CASSLPRMGPEQFF. The chain carries TRBV11-2 and TRBJ2-1; D unclear. From germline, CDR1 is SGHAT and CDR2 FQNNGV. Deletions cut 2 bases from V and 9 bases from J, with 14 bases between. CDR3 length: 14 residues.

This clonotype appeared a few times. The V and J genes are TRBV3-1 and TRBJ1-1, with 7 bases aligning to TRBD1. The germline CDR1 and CDR2 sequences are LGHDT and YNNKEL (reference sequence). With 4 bases clipped from V and 7 bases from J, the junction kept 6 bases outside the gene matches. This CDR3 spans 13 amino acids. This chain's CDR3 is CASSPQGDGEAFF. CDR3 in DNA: TGTGCCAGCAGCCCCCAGGGGGACGGTGAAGCTTTCTTT.

This clonotype was observed a few times. Mismatch with germline at one junction end may stem from a read error. The CDR3 DNA sequence: TGTGCCGGCAGTACCGGGACAGGGGGCCCCGGGGAGCTGTTTTTT. Its protein product is CAGSTGTGGPGELFF. The chain couples TRBV6-1 to TRBJ2-2, with 12 nucleotides matching TRBD1. Germline CDR1 and CDR2: MNHNS and SASEGT. This CDR3 contains 15 residues.

V is TRBV11-2 and J is TRBJ2-3; 14 positions match TRBD2. This CDR3 is 17 amino acids long. The J segment lost 6 bases and the V segment lost 4 bases, leaving 9 bases of the junction unmatched. CDR1 and CDR2 from the germline V gene are SGHAT and FQNNGV. CDR3 in amino acids: CASSSVPRTSGGDTQYF. The CDR3, as DNA: TGTGCCAGCAGCTCGGTCCCCCGGACTAGCGGGGGGGATACGCAGTATTTT.

This CDR3 is CASSLPALAGAMSSYEQYF. The CDR3 DNA follows: TGTGCCAGCAGCCTACCAGCCCTAGCGGGGGCCATGAGCTCCTACGAGCAGTACTTC. This chain uses TRBV11-2 with TRBJ2-7; 10 bases line up with TRBD2. The CDR3 has 19 amino acids. J lost 0 bases, V lost 5 bases, and 16 bases had no gene match. Germline V lookup: CDR1 SGHAT, CDR2 FQNNGV. The complete variable domain, with remaining parts taken from reference TRBV11-2 and TRBJ2-7, reads EAGVAQSPRYKIIEKRQSVAFWCNPISGHATLYWYQQILGQGPKLLIQFQNNGVVDDSQLPKDRFSAERLKGVDSTLKIQPAKLEDSAVYLCASSLPALAGAMSSYEQYFGPGTRLTVT.

This clonotype was observed a few times. The DNA of the CDR3 is TGCAGCGTTGATAGCACAGTCCAAGAGACCCAGTACTTC. It is translated as CSVDSTVQETQYF. The rearrangement links TRBV29-1 to TRBJ2-5; D is unresolved. Germline V gene sequence: CDR1 SQVTM, CDR2 ANQGSEA. CDR3 size: 13 residues. Trimming took off 3 bases at V and 1 base at J, with 9 bases between the two ends.

The V gene is TRBV20-1, the J gene TRBJ2-2, with 8 bases matching TRBD2. After removal of 3 bases from V and 2 bases from J, the junction contained 8 bases not matched to a gene. The germline CDR1 and CDR2 sequences are DFQATT and SNEGSKA (reference sequence). This CDR3 has 16 amino acids. The CDR3 nucleotides read TGCAGTGCTAGCGGTGTCGGGGGGGGAAACACCGGGGAGCTGTTTTTT. This codes for CSASGVGGGNTGELFF.